These 2 T cell receptor beta chains originate from one sample sequenced in a study of OX40 agonist ivuxolimab in advanced cancers. Profiled with immunoSEQ multiplex PCR; TCRdb holds only in-frame clones, not every one. The sample records 40,000 or so clones, roughly 92% being singletons. The sample was CD4+ or CD8+ T cells sorted from blood, taken in a trial of the OX40 agonist ivuxolimab. The receptors shown here come from an adult with an advanced solid tumor such as melanoma, head and neck, liver or kidney cancer.

The V call is TRBV13, the J call TRBJ2-7; 8 positions agree with TRBD1. J lost 3 bases, V lost 2 bases, and 21 bases had no gene match. This CDR3 region has 20 residues. Germline V gene lookup returns CDR1 PRHDT and CDR2 FYEKMQ (reference sequence). CDR3 loop: CASSLNRGQGAPFTYYEQYF. CDR3 in DNA: TGTGCCAGCAGCTTAAACCGAGGACAGGGTGCCCCCTTTACTTACTACGAGCAGTACTTC.

The chain uses TRBV5-5 and TRBJ1-5; D is perhaps TRBD1 (5 bases). The germline gives CDR1 SGHKS, CDR2 YYEKEE (reference sequence). Trimming stripped 3 bases from V and 1 base from J, with 5 bases between. The CDR3 length is 13 residues. CDR3 protein: CASSWGSNQPQHF. The CDR3 bases are TGTGCCAGCAGCTGGGGCAGCAATCAGCCCCAGCATTTT.